Listed here are 23 T cell receptor beta chains from one sample, sequenced in a study of beta chain features in type 1 diabetes. Expressed TCRB transcripts were sequenced, since all the RNA that had been isolated was reverse transcribed. TCRdb's copy holds only in-frame clones and misses some; the assay was immunoSEQ multiplex PCR. The sample yields about 150,000 clones, roughly 8% seen once. What was sequenced was central memory CD4+ T cells from blood. The receptors were gathered from a man aged 18 to 29 in good health.

This clone was found a few times. The rearrangement uses TRBV4-2 and TRBJ2-7, with 12 bases that match TRBD2. J gave up 2 bases and V 0 bases, and 8 bases lay outside the gene matches. Germline V lookup: CDR1 LGHNA, CDR2 YNFKEQ. This CDR3 is 18 amino acids long. This CDR3 is CASSQDLLAGGPAYEQYF. CDR3 coding DNA: TGTGCCAGCAGCCAAGATCTACTAGCGGGGGGCCCGGCCTACGAGCAGTACTTC.

In this sample, this clone turned up a few times. The V call is TRBV6-5, the J call TRBJ1-1, with D tentatively TRBD1 (5 bases). Deletions cut 0 bases from V and 6 bases from J, with 17 bases between. The CDR3 loop spans 16 amino acids. Looked up from germline, CDR1 is MNHEY and CDR2 is SVGAGI. The DNA of the CDR3 is TGTGCCAGCAGTTACTCGATATCGGCCGGAGGGGCTGAAGCTTTCTTT. Its protein is CASSYSISAGGAEAFF.

This clone was detected a few times. V gene TRBV27 combines with J gene TRBJ1-2; 10 nucleotides match TRBD1. This CDR3 has 15 residues. With V trimmed by 4 bases and J by 6 bases, 8 bases remained unmatched. Germline CDR1 reads MNHEY; CDR2 reads SMNVEV (reference sequence). CDR3 protein: CASSSTPDRGDGYTF. The CDR3 DNA is TGTGCCAGCAGTTCAACTCCGGACAGGGGGGATGGCTACACCTTC.

The J gene is TRBJ1-1, the V gene TRBV6-6; tentatively, D is TRBD1 (6 bases). This CDR3 spans 15 amino acids. V was cut by 5 bases and J by 4 bases, with 17 bases left in between. Germline V gene lookup returns CDR1 MNHNY and CDR2 SVGAGI (reference sequence). CDR3 DNA: TGTGCCAGCAGTCCCAGAGACAGGCTAGGCACTGAAGCTTTCTTT. Residues: CASSPRDRLGTEAFF.

There are a few counts of this clone. The gene calls are TRBV5-4 and TRBJ1-1; TRBD1 aligns across 7 bases. This CDR3 spans 15 amino acids. V gave up 0 bases and J gave up 1 base; unmatched junction bases: 3. The V gene's germline CDR1 is SGHNT and CDR2 YYREEE (reference sequence). The CDR3 region is CASSLARTGNTEAFF. CDR3 nucleotide sequence: TGTGCCAGCAGCTTGGCCCGGACAGGGAACACTGAAGCTTTCTTT.

The chain is built from TRBV15 and TRBJ2-7; 9 bases are shared with TRBD1. CDR1 LNHNV and CDR2 YYDKDF come from the germline V gene (reference sequence). CDR3 length: 16 amino acids. The ends lost 0 bases at V and 4 bases at J; junction bases unmatched: 7. The CDR3 sequence is CATSRDPTGGRYEQYF. Here the CDR3 DNA reads TGTGCCACCAGCAGAGATCCCACAGGGGGCAGGTACGAGCAGTACTTC. Variable domain in full (rest from reference TRBV15 and TRBJ2-7): DAMVIQNPRYQVTQFGKPVTLSCSQTLNHNVMYWYQQKSSQAPKLLFHYYDKDFNNEADTPDNFQSRRPNTSFCFLDIRSPGLGDTAMYLCATSRDPTGGRYEQYFGPGTRLTVT.

This clone occurred a few times. The chain is built from TRBV2 and TRBJ2-1; weak D call: TRBD1 (6 bases). The germline CDR1 and CDR2 sequences are SNHLY and FYNNEI. Trimming stripped 6 bases from V and 9 bases from J, with 15 bases between. This CDR3 comprises 13 residues. This chain's CDR3 is CASRQTGTPEQFF. The CDR3 nucleotides read TGTGCCAGCAGGCAAACCGGGACACCTGAGCAGTTCTTC.

The J gene is TRBJ1-3, the V gene TRBV9; 7 nucleotides align to TRBD1. J gave up 8 bases and V 5 bases, and 16 bases lay outside the gene matches. The CDR3 consists of 16 residues. The germline CDR1 and CDR2 sequences are SGDLS and YYNGEE. CDR3 protein: CASRPAWTGAGDTIYF. DNA for the CDR3: TGTGCCAGCAGACCTGCATGGACAGGAGCCGGGGACACCATATATTTT.

This clone was seen repeatedly, ten times or more. Different DNA sequences within this sample yield the same CDR3. The chain has TRBV7-2 and TRBJ1-5, with 7 bases matching TRBD1. Germline V gives CDR1 SGHTA, CDR2 FQGNSA. Trimming at V came to 5 bases and at J to 5 bases, leaving 3 bases not matched to a gene. CDR3 length: 13 amino acids. CDR3 nucleotide sequence: TGTGCCAGCAGCCGACAGGGCCATCAGCCCCAGCATTTT. It specifies CASSRQGHQPQHF.

The genes are TRBV4-3 and TRBJ2-2, with TRBD1 matching 7 bases. This CDR3 has 16 residues. After removal of 0 bases from V and 5 bases from J, the junction contained 6 bases not matched to a gene. Per germline, CDR1 LGHNA and CDR2 YSLEER. CDR3: CASSQDPYRGTGELFF. The CDR3 DNA follows: TGCGCCAGCAGCCAAGACCCCTACAGGGGAACCGGGGAGCTGTTTTTT.

The genes are TRBV6-5 and TRBJ2-7; the D gene is possibly TRBD1 (6 bases). Between the trimmed V and J ends, which lost 7 bases and 2 bases, there was a span of 18 bases. Germline CDR1 reads MNHEY; CDR2 reads SVGAGI. The CDR3 extends over 15 amino acids. CDR3 nucleotide sequence: TGTGCCAGCACACGACAGGAGGCCCCCCCCTACGAGCAGTACTTC. Translating it yields CASTRQEAPPYEQYF.

The CDR3 is CASRSEGTGNYGYTF. The CDR3 DNA is TGTGCCAGCAGATCTGAGGGGACAGGCAACTATGGCTACACCTTC. V gene TRBV4-2 combines with J gene TRBJ1-2, with TRBD1 matching 8 bases. CDR1 LGHNA and CDR2 YNFKEQ come from the germline V gene. The V and J ends lost 6 bases and 2 bases, in that order; junction bases with no gene match: 8. The CDR3 runs 15 residues.

This clone showed up many times. The J gene is TRBJ2-1, the V gene TRBV7-2, with a tentative D call TRBD2 (6 bases). Germline V gives CDR1 SGHTA, CDR2 FQGNSA. The CDR3 loop spans 15 amino acids. The V gene lost 7 bases and the J gene lost 4 bases, with 17 bases spanning the gap. CDR3 nucleotides: TGTGCCAGCATCTCCTCTGGCGGGGCGTACAATGAGCAGTTCTTC. Translation gives CASISSGGAYNEQFF.

This clone turned up a few times. The genes are TRBV5-6 and TRBJ2-7; a possible D gene is TRBD1 (6 bases). The V and J ends lost 1 base and 1 base respectively, with 9 bases between them. There are 14 residues in the CDR3. Germline lookup yields CDR1 SGHDT and CDR2 YYEEEE. CDR3 region: CASSLFDRSYEQYF. The CDR3, as DNA: TGTGCCAGCAGCTTGTTTGACAGGTCCTACGAGCAGTACTTC.

This clone appeared a few times. The chain uses TRBV2 and TRBJ2-3, with D possibly being TRBD2 (6 bases). The V gene's germline CDR1 is SNHLY and CDR2 FYNNEI. CDR3 size: 17 residues. Trimming took off 5 bases at V and 2 bases at J, with 20 bases between the two ends. The CDR3 region is CASSKNLAPEITDTQYF. The CDR3 coding sequence is TGTGCCAGCAGTAAAAATCTAGCGCCCGAAATCACAGATACGCAGTATTTT.

This clone was picked up a small number of times. The chain links TRBV5-8 to TRBJ2-2; possibly TRBD2 for D (5 bases). The CDR3 totals 15 residues. Trimming took 6 bases from V and 3 from J, leaving 15 bases between them. Germline V gene sequence: CDR1 SGHTS, CDR2 YDEGEE. CDR3 sequence: CASNRELTYTGELFF. The CDR3 DNA sequence: TGTGCCAGCAACCGGGAACTGACTTACACCGGGGAGCTGTTTTTT.

The chain uses TRBV5-1 and TRBJ2-3, with D possibly being TRBD2 (6 bases). The CDR3 is 15 amino acids. Germline values: CDR1 SGHRS, CDR2 YFSETQ. The ends were cut back, 3 bases at V and 6 bases at J, with 17 bases in the middle. The CDR3 DNA reads TGCGCCAGCAGCTCCCACGGTTGGAGGGACGATACGCAGTATTTT. Translated, it gives CASSSHGWRDDTQYF.

This clone was seen more than once but under ten times. The CDR3 protein is CASSARTRDSGPREQYF. CDR3 bases: TGTGCCAGTAGTGCGAGAACCCGGGACAGCGGCCCTAGGGAGCAGTACTTC. V usage is TRBV19 and J usage is TRBJ2-7, with 7 bases identical to TRBD1. The CDR3 consists of 17 residues. CDR1 and CDR2 (germline): LNHDA, SQIVND (reference sequence). V dropped 5 bases and J dropped 7; count of bases not matched to a gene: 20. Complete variable domain (other parts from reference TRBV19 and TRBJ2-7): DGGITQSPKYLFRKEGQNVTLSCEQNLNHDAMYWYRQDPGQGLRLIYYSQIVNDFQKGDIAEGYSVSREKKESFPLTVTSAQKNPTAFYLCASSARTRDSGPREQYFGPGTRLTVT.

This clone was observed a few times. The J gene is TRBJ2-7, the V gene TRBV6-6; perhaps TRBD1 as D (6 bases). Trimming removed 6 bases from V and 2 bases from J, with 14 bases in between. Germline CDR1 MNHNY, CDR2 SVGAGI (reference sequence). This CDR3 contains 14 residues. The CDR3 DNA reads TGTGCCAGCAGCGGCGACAGGCAAACCTACGAGCAGTACTTC. This sequence encodes CASSGDRQTYEQYF.

The chain carries TRBV5-1 and TRBJ2-7; TRBD2 might be the D (6 bases). Germline loops: CDR1 SGHRS, CDR2 YFSETQ. The CDR3 contains 14 residues. The V and J ends lost 5 bases and 2 bases respectively, with 14 bases between them. The CDR3 spells CASRTGTATYEQYF. Here the CDR3 DNA reads TGCGCCAGCAGAACCGGGACTGCTACCTACGAGCAGTACTTC.

This sequence joins TRBV14 and TRBJ1-5; 10 positions agree with TRBD1. With 1 base clipped from V and 2 bases from J, the junction kept 8 bases outside the gene matches. The CDR3 is made up of 18 amino acids. Germline CDR1 and CDR2: SGHDN and FVKESK. For the CDR3, the DNA is TGTGCCAGCAGCCAAGCGGGACAGGGGAAGATGGGCAATCAGCCCCAGCATTTT. Amino acid sequence: CASSQAGQGKMGNQPQHF.

This clone occurred many times. J is TRBJ2-1 and V is TRBV29-1; TRBD1 matches at 8 bases. Per germline, CDR1 SQVTM and CDR2 ANQGSEA. CDR3 size: 12 residues. V gave up 6 bases and J gave up 11 bases; unmatched junction bases: 9. CDR3 sequence: CSVPKTGAQQFF. CDR3 sequence (DNA): TGCAGCGTGCCCAAGACAGGGGCGCAGCAGTTCTTC.

This clone has just a few counts. The chain employs TRBV7-2 and TRBJ1-1, with D maybe TRBD1 (5 bases). Trimming took off 5 bases at V and 3 bases at J, with 13 bases between the two ends. The germline V gene has CDR1 SGHTA and CDR2 FQGNSA. CDR3 size: 14 residues. The CDR3, as DNA: TGTGCCAGCAGCCGGGGGTGGGGTGACACTGAAGCTTTCTTT. Translating it yields CASSRGWGDTEAFF.